A single sample gave rise to the 6 T cell receptor beta chains below, sequenced in a study of blood T cell repertoires in COVID-19. Produced via immunoSEQ multiplex PCR; TCRdb's table is partial and in-frame only. The sample lists about 360,000 clones, about 86% seen once, with about 7.6% in the top ten. The sequencing input was peripheral blood. The receptors here all came from a woman aged 55-75 years with COVID-19, enrolled during active disease.

J is TRBJ2-2 and V is TRBV3-1 (or the pseudogene TRBV3-2); 7 bases fit TRBD1. CDR3 length: 16 amino acids. V shed 0 bases, J shed 4 bases, and the junction held 5 bases outside the gene matches. From germline, CDR1 is LGHDT and CDR2 YNNKEL (reference sequence). The CDR3 loop is CASSQERGRATGELFF. The CDR3 nucleotides are TGTGCCAGCAGCCAAGAAAGGGGGCGGGCCACCGGGGAGCTGTTTTTT.

The V gene is TRBV19, the J gene TRBJ1-5; D might be TRBD1 (5 bases). CDR1 is LNHDA, CDR2 SQIVND, per germline (reference sequence). CDR3 length equals 13 residues. V shed 5 bases and J shed 5 bases, with 10 bases lying between them. The CDR3: CASSQPGYQPQHF. Written as DNA, the CDR3 is TGTGCCAGTAGTCAACCAGGGTATCAGCCCCAGCATTTT.

Only one count was recorded for this clone. The rearrangement links TRBV5-8 to TRBJ1-5, with 7 nucleotides matching TRBD1. Germline-derived CDR1 and CDR2 are SGHTS and YDEGEE. The CDR3 spans 14 residues. Trimming removed 4 bases from V and 5 bases from J; junction bases left unmatched: 6. The chain's CDR3 is CASSRDRSDQPQHF. As DNA, the CDR3 is TGTGCCAGCAGCCGGGACAGATCGGATCAGCCCCAGCATTTT.

This chain links TRBV4-3 with TRBJ1-3; D is undetermined. Germline assignment: CDR1 LGHNA and CDR2 YSLEER. The CDR3 is 15 amino acids. With 0 bases removed from V and 7 bases from J, the gap between germline ends came to 13 bases. The CDR3 bases are TGCGCCAGCAGCCAAGATCATCTCGAGGGCAACACCATATATTTT. Translating gives CASSQDHLEGNTIYF.

The chain has TRBV5-4 and TRBJ1-1; D gene ambiguous. The CDR3 length is 11 residues. V lost 5 bases and J 8 bases, leaving 10 bases between the germline ends. Germline loops: CDR1 SGHNT, CDR2 YYREEE (reference sequence). The CDR3 is CASSTEIEAFF. In DNA form, the CDR3 reads TGTGCCAGCAGTACAGAGATAGAAGCTTTCTTT.

The chain is built from TRBV6-2 or TRBV6-3 and TRBJ2-7; the D gene is possibly TRBD1 (5 bases). The germline V gene has CDR1 MNHEY and CDR2 SVGEGT. V dropped 0 bases and J dropped 3 bases, with 12 bases sitting between them. The CDR3 is 15 residues long. The CDR3 sequence: CASSYSKGPLYEQYF. In DNA form, the CDR3 reads TGTGCCAGCAGTTACTCGAAGGGGCCTCTCTACGAGCAGTACTTC.